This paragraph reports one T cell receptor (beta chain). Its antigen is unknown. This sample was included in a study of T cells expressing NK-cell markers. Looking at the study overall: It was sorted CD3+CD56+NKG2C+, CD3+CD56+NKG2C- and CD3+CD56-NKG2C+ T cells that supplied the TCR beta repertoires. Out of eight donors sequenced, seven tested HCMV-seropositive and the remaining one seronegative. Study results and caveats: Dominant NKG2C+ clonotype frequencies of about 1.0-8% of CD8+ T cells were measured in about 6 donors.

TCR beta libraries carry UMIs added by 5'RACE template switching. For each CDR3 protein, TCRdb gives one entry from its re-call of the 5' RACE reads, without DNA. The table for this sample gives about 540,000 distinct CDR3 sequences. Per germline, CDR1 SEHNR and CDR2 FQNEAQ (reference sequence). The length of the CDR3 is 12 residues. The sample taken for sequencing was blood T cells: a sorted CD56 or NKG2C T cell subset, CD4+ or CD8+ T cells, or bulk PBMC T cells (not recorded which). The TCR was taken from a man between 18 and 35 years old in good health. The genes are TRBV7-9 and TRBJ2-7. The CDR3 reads CASSSAGYEQYF.